The rows below give T cell receptor beta chains drawn from one sample of a study of CD8+CD57+ T cells in acquired aplastic anemia. TCRdb re-called the reads through MiXCR, storing one row per CDR3 protein. The table has about 210,000 distinct CDR3 sequences, 34% seen once. The sequenced sample was sorted CD4+, CD8+, or CD8+CD57+ T cells (not recorded which) from PBMCs. The receptors shown here come from a human donor in good health, serving as a control. The CDR3 runs from the conserved cysteine through the conserved F or W. Each record gives: CDR3 DNA, CDR3 protein, clone size, V gene, D gene, J gene. A D gene is named only where the DNA matches it firmly. Rows give clone size only sometimes, using once, few, many, or a class for an expanded clone.

TGTGCCAGCAGGGGGGACTGGGGGCTAGGACGGACCCAGTACTTC CASRGDWGLGRTQYF . TRBV6-5 . TRBJ2-5
TGTGCCAGCAGTCCCAGGCCGAACACTGAAGCTTTCTTT CASSPRPNTEAFF many TRBV7-9 . TRBJ1-1
TGTGCCAGCAGCAGGGACAGGGGTCAAGATACGCAGTATTTT CASSRDRGQDTQYF many TRBV7-8 TRBD1 TRBJ2-3
TGCGCCAGCAGCTTCGACAGGGGCGCAGGAGGTACGCAGTATTTT CASSFDRGAGGTQYF . TRBV2 TRBD1 TRBJ2-3
TGTGCCAGCAGTAACACGCAGATCAGAGCCCTCCACTTT CASSNTQIRALHF many TRBV6-5 . TRBJ1-6
TGTGCCAGCAACGACGGGACAGGGGATTCACCCCTCCACTTT CASNDGTGDSPLHF many TRBV27 TRBD1 TRBJ1-6
TGTGCCAGCAGCGGCACAGGGGGGGATGCAGATACGCAGTATTTT CASSGTGGDADTQYF . TRBV11-1 . TRBJ2-3
TGTGCCAGCAGCGTAGGCAGTCGTGAAGCTTTCTTT CASSVGSREAFF . TRBV9 . TRBJ1-1
TGCAGTGCTAGAGAGCCCAGAAGTGGGAAAAGCACAGATACGCAGTATTTT CSAREPRSGKSTDTQYF . TRBV20-1 . TRBJ2-3
TGTGCCATCAGTGAGCGGGAGCTGTTTTTT CAISERELFF . TRBV10-3 . TRBJ2-2
TGTGCCAGCAGCTTGGCCGGGACTCCCAGCGCAGGGACCCAGTACTTC CASSLAGTPSAGTQYF . TRBV5-4 . TRBJ2-5
TGTGCCAGCAGTCGTCACCCCTCAAACAGGGGAAGCTCCTACAATGAGCAGTTCTTC CASSRHPSNRGSSYNEQFF . TRBV12-1 . TRBJ2-1
TGTGCCACCAGCAGACCCCAGGGGACTATGGGAATGAACACTGAAGCTTTCTTT CATSRPQGTMGMNTEAFF many TRBV15 . TRBJ1-1
TGTGCCAGCAGCCAAGATCCGCAGGGCTACGGCCACACCTTC CASSQDPQGYGHTF . TRBV4-2 . TRBJ1-2
TGTGCCAGCACCGGACAGGGTGGAAACTATGGCTACACCTTC CASTGQGGNYGYTF many TRBV6-1 TRBD1 TRBJ1-2
TGCGCCAGCAGACAAGATCAATCCTCGTCTAATTCACCCCTCCACTTT CASRQDQSSSNSPLHF . TRBV5-1 . TRBJ1-6
TGTGCCTGGAGGCAAACTAGCGGGAGACGGAATGAGCAGTTCTTC CAWRQTSGRRNEQFF . TRBV30 TRBD2 TRBJ2-1
TGTGCCAGTAATAAACCGGGACAGGGTCATACCGGGGAGCTGTTTTTT CASNKPGQGHTGELFF . TRBV19 TRBD1 TRBJ2-2